The TCR beta chain described here comes from a study of technical replicates of blood from a few donors. The protocol was immunoSEQ multiplex PCR, while the TCRdb copy is restricted to in-frame clones and leaves out a portion. The sample contains tens of thousands of clones, around 94% of which appear only once. The clonotype comes from a human donor in good health. The sequenced sample was T cells isolated from PBMCs.

The CDR3 region is CASSVGASGGIIAGELFF. The CDR3, as DNA: TGTGCCAGCAGTGTTGGGGCCAGCGGGGGCATAATTGCCGGGGAGCTGTTTTTT. V and J are TRBV25-1 and TRBJ2-2; 8 bases align to TRBD2. Germline CDR1 MGHDK, CDR2 SYGVNS. This CDR3 region has 18 residues. With V trimmed by 4 bases and J by 6 bases, 16 bases remained unmatched.